These T cell receptor beta chains were read from a single sample in a study of response to subunit inactivated influenza vaccine. From the RT-PCR reads, TCRdb called clonotypes with MiXCR, one entry per CDR3 protein. Among about 570,000 distinct CDR3 sequences listed, about 11% were seen once. The same data also went into a second study, on T cells expressing NK-cell markers.

The sequenced sample was PBMCs from blood, obtained on the day of vaccination. The receptor source for this set is a man aged 50 to 60 who received an inactivated influenza vaccine. Both conserved end residues are part of each CDR3. D genes are given only for firm matches. Expanded clones are given a class, and other clones once, few, many or no size at all.

abundance: few
v_gene: TRBV28
j_gene: TRBJ2-5
d_gene: .
CDR3nt: TGTGCCAGCAGTTTACTCCGCACAGGGAGGAGAGAGACCCAGTACTTC
CDR3aa: CASSLLRTGRRETQYF

abundance: few
v_gene: TRBV28
j_gene: TRBJ2-1
d_gene: TRBD2
CDR3nt: TGTGCCAGCAGTTTAATGGGCGGGGGCTCCTACAATGAGCAGTTCTTC
CDR3aa: CASSLMGGGSYNEQFF

abundance: .
v_gene: TRBV28
j_gene: TRBJ2-7
d_gene: TRBD1
CDR3nt: TGTGCCAGCAGAGCGGGACAGGGGGCATCCTACGAGCAGTACTTC
CDR3aa: CASRAGQGASYEQYF

abundance: .
v_gene: TRBV15
j_gene: TRBJ2-1
d_gene: .
CDR3nt: TGTGCCACCAGCAGAGATAAGGGATCCTACAATGAGCAGTTCTTC
CDR3aa: CATSRDKGSYNEQFF

abundance: .
v_gene: TRBV11-2
j_gene: TRBJ1-6
d_gene: .
CDR3nt: TGTGCCAGCAGCTTAGTGTCTGAGAATTCACCCCTCCACTTT
CDR3aa: CASSLVSENSPLHF

abundance: few
v_gene: TRBV4-1
j_gene: TRBJ2-3
d_gene: TRBD2
CDR3nt: TGCGCCAGCAGCCAAGACGGGACTAGCGGCGGAACAGATACGCAGTATTTT
CDR3aa: CASSQDGTSGGTDTQYF

abundance: many
v_gene: TRBV5-1
j_gene: TRBJ1-3
d_gene: .
CDR3nt: TGCGCCAGCAGCTTGGAACAATTCGTCGCTGGAAACACCATATATTTT
CDR3aa: CASSLEQFVAGNTIYF

abundance: .
v_gene: TRBV7-9
j_gene: TRBJ2-3
d_gene: .
CDR3nt: TGTGCCAGCAGCCTCCGGGGGTCGGGTACGCAGTATTTT
CDR3aa: CASSLRGSGTQYF

abundance: .
v_gene: TRBV5-1
j_gene: TRBJ1-1
d_gene: TRBD1
CDR3nt: TGCGCCAGCAGCGCTGGGGACAGTACAAACACTGAAGCTTTCTTT
CDR3aa: CASSAGDSTNTEAFF

abundance: few
v_gene: TRBV6-6
j_gene: TRBJ1-1
d_gene: .
CDR3nt: TGTGCCAGCAGAACACAGGCGAACACTGAAGCTTTCTTT
CDR3aa: CASRTQANTEAFF

abundance: .
v_gene: TRBV30
j_gene: TRBJ2-6
d_gene: .
CDR3nt: TGTGCCTGGAGGCTCTCTGGGGCCAACGTCCTGACTTTC
CDR3aa: CAWRLSGANVLTF

abundance: few
v_gene: TRBV29-1
j_gene: TRBJ2-3
d_gene: .
CDR3nt: TGCAGCGTTGGTTCGCCAGGGCGGACAGATACGCAGTATTTT
CDR3aa: CSVGSPGRTDTQYF

abundance: .
v_gene: TRBV11-2
j_gene: TRBJ2-1
d_gene: TRBD2
CDR3nt: TGTGCCAGCAGCCGAGAGGGACTAGCGGGGGGGCCGGTGCGCAATGAGCAGTTCTTC
CDR3aa: CASSREGLAGGPVRNEQFF

abundance: few
v_gene: TRBV12-3/TRBV12-4
j_gene: TRBJ2-3
d_gene: TRBD1
CDR3nt: TGTGCCAGCAGTTCCAGGGGGCGGTCCACAGATACGCAGTATTTT
CDR3aa: CASSSRGRSTDTQYF

abundance: .
v_gene: TRBV5-1
j_gene: TRBJ2-3
d_gene: .
CDR3nt: TGCGCCAGCAGCTTGGCCTCCGACGACACAGATACGCAGTATTTT
CDR3aa: CASSLASDDTDTQYF

abundance: .
v_gene: TRBV6-1
j_gene: TRBJ1-2
d_gene: .
CDR3nt: TGTGCCAGCAGCCTATTGGCGGGGCATTATGGCTACACCTTC
CDR3aa: CASSLLAGHYGYTF

abundance: .
v_gene: TRBV18
j_gene: TRBJ2-3
d_gene: TRBD2
CDR3nt: TGTGCCAGCTCACCAACTCGTTCTCTAGCGGGGGCAGATACGCAGTATTTT
CDR3aa: CASSPTRSLAGADTQYF